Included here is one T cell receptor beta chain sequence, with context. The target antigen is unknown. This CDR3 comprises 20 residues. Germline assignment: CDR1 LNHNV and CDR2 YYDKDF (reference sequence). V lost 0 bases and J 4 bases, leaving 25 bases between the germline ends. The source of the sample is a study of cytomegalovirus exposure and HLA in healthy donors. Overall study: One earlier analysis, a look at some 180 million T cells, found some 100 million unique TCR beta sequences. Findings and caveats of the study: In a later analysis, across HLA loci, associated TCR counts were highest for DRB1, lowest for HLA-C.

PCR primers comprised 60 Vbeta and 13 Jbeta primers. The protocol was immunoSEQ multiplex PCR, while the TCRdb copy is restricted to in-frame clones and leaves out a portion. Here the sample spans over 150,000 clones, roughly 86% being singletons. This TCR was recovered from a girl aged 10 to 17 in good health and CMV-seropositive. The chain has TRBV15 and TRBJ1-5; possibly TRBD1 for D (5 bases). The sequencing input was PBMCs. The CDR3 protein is CATSRDPFSPGIRANQPQHF. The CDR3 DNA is TGTGCCACCAGCAGAGATCCATTTTCCCCAGGGATCCGGGCTAATCAGCCCCAGCATTTT.